This T cell receptor beta chain was found in a study of graft-versus-host responses after intestinal transplantation. On this clone itself: One junction end does not reproduce the germline sequence, and a read error may be involved.

The method was immunoSEQ multiplex PCR; TCRdb's version includes in-frame clones alone and lacks a portion of them. The profile shows around 30,000 clones, roughly 85% of them singletons. The receptor's source is a human patient who received an intestinal transplant, so some T cells may come from the graft donor. The material was PBMCs, obtained about 28 days after intestinal transplant.

The CDR3 reads CASSQEWTGGSDEQYF. The CDR3 region has the DNA TGCGCCAGCAGCCAAGAATGGACAGGGGGCTCCGACGAGCAGTACTTC. This chain connects TRBV4-1 to TRBJ2-7; 11 bases fit TRBD1. CDR3 length: 16 amino acids. Germline V gene sequence: CDR1 MGHRA, CDR2 YSYEKL.